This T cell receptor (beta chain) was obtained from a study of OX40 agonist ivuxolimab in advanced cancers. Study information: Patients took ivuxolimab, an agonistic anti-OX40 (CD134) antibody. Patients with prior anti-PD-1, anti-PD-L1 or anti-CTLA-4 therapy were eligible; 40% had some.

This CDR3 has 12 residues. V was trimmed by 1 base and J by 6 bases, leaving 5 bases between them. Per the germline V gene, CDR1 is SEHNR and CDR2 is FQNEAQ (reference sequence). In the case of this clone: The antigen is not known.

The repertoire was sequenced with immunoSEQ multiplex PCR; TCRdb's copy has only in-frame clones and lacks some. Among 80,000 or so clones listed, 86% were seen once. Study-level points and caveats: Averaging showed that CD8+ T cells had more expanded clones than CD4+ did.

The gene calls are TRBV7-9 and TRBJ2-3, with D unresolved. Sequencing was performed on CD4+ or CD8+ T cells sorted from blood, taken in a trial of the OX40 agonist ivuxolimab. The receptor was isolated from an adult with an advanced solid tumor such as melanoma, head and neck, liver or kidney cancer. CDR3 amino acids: CASSLDPDTQYF. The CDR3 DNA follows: TGTGCCAGCAGCTTAGATCCGGATACGCAGTATTTT.